This T cell receptor beta chain emerged from a study of T cell responses to AZD1222 COVID-19 vaccine. The CDR3 covers 14 residues. V was pared by 5 bases and J by 6 bases, with 4 bases of the junction left unmatched. Germline V gives CDR1 SGHTA, CDR2 FQGNSA. Findings and caveats of the study: After two AZD1222 doses, spike-specific TCR breadth and depth rose versus day 0. Among those given AZD1222, only five or six were seropositive at baseline.

TCRdb keeps only in-frame clones here, not all; method: immunoSEQ multiplex PCR. The table lists 60,000 to 95,000 clones, around 87% of them singletons. This clone was recorded once. Its antigen is not known. The chain recombines TRBV7-2 with TRBJ1-4; TRBD1 aligns across 9 bases. This TCR was sampled from an adult who received the AZD1222 COVID-19 vaccine. The sample here was peripheral blood, taken 28 days after the second AZD1222 dose. CDR3: CASSPRTGDEKLFF. CDR3 DNA sequence: TGTGCCAGCAGCCCACGGACAGGGGATGAAAAACTGTTTTTT.